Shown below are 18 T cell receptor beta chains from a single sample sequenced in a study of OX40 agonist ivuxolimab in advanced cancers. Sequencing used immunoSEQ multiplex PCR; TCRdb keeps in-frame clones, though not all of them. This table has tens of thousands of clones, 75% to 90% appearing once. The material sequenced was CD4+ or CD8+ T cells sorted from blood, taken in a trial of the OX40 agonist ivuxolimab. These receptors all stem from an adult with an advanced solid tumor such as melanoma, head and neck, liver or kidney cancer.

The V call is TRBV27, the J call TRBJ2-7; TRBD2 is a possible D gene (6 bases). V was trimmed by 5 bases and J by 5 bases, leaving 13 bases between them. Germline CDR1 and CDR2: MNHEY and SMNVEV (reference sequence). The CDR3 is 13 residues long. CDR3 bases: TGTGCCAGCAGTGCCGGGGGAGTGGACGAGCAGTACTTC. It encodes CASSAGGVDEQYF.

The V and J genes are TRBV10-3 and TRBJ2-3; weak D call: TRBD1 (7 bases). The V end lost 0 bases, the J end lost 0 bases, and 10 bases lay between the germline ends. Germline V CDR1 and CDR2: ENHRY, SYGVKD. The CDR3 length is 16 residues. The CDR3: CAISESGGGSTDTQYF. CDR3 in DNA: TGTGCCATCAGTGAGTCAGGAGGGGGCAGCACAGATACGCAGTATTTT.

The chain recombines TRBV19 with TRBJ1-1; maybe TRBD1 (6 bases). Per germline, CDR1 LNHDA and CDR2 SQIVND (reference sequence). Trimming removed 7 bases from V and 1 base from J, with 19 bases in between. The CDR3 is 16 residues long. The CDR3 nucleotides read TGTGCCAGTACCACCGGAGGGAGGGGGGCGAACACTGAAGCTTTCTTT. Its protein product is CASTTGGRGANTEAFF.

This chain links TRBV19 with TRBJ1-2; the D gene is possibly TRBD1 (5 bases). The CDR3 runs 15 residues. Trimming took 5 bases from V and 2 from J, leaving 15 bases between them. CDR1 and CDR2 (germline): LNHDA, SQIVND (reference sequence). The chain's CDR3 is CASSPSGGANYGYTF. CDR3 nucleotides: TGTGCCAGTAGTCCCTCGGGAGGGGCCAACTATGGCTACACCTTC. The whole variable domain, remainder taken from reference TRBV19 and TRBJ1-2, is DGGITQSPKYLFRKEGQNVTLSCEQNLNHDAMYWYRQDPGQGLRLIYYSQIVNDFQKGDIAEGYSVSREKKESFPLTVTSAQKNPTAFYLCASSPSGGANYGYTFGSGTRLTVV.

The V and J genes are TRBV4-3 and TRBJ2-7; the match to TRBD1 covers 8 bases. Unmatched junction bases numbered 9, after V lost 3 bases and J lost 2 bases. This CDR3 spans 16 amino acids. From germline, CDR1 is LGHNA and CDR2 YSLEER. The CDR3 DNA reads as TGCGCCAGCAGCCAGTGGCAGGGGGCAGCGGCCTACGAGCAGTACTTC. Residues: CASSQWQGAAAYEQYF.

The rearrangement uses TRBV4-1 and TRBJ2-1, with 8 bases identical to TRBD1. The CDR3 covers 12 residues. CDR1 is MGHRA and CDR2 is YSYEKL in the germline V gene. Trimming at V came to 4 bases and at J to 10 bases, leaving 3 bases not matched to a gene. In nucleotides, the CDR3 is TGCGCCAGCAGCCCCAGGGGGCTCGAGCAGTTCTTC. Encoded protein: CASSPRGLEQFF.

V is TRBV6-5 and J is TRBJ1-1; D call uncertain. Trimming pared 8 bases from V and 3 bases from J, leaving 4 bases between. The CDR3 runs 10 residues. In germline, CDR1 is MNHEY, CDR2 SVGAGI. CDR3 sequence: CASGDTEAFF. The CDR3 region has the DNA TGTGCCAGCGGGGACACTGAAGCTTTCTTT.

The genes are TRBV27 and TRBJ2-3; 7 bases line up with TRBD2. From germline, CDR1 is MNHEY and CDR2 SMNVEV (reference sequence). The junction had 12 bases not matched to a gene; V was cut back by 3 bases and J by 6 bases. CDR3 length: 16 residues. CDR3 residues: CASSLGQREPRDTQYF. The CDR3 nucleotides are TGTGCCAGCAGTTTGGGCCAGCGGGAACCCCGGGATACGCAGTATTTT.

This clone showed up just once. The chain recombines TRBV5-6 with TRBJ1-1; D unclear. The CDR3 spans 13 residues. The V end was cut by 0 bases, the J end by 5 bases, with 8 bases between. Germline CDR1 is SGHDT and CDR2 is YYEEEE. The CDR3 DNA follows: TGTGCCAGCAGCTTGGGGGTAGGGACTGAAGCTTTCTTT. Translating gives CASSLGVGTEAFF. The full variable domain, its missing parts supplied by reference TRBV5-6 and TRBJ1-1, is DAGVTQSPTHLIKTRGQQVTLRCSPKSGHDTVSWYQQALGQGPQFIFQYYEEEERQRGNFPDRFSGHQFPNYSSELNVNALLLGDSALYLCASSLGVGTEAFFGQGTRLTVV.

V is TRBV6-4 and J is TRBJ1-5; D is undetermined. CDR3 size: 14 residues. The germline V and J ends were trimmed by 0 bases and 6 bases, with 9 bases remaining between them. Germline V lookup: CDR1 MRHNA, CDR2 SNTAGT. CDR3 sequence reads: CASSDSPEGQPQHF. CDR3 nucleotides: TGTGCCAGCAGTGACTCGCCGGAGGGTCAGCCCCAGCATTTT.

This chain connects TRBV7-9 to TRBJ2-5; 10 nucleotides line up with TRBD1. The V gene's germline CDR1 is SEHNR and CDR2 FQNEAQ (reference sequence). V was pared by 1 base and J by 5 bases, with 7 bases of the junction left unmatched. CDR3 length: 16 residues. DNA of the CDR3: TGTGCCAGCAGCTTAGGAGGGGACAGGGGATGGGAGACCCAGTACTTC. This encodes CASSLGGDRGWETQYF. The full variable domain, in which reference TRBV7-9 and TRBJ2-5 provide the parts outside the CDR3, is DTGVSQNPRHKITKRGQNVTFRCDPISEHNRLYWYRQTLGQGPEFLTYFQNEAQLEKSRLLSDRFSAERPKGSFSTLEIQRTEQGDSAMYLCASSLGGDRGWETQYFGPGTRLLVL.

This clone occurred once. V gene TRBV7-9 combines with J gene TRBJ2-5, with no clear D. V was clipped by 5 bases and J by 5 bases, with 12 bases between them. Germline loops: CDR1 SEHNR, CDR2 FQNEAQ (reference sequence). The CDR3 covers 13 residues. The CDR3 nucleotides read TGTGCCAGCAGCCCCGAGGCCGAGGAGACCCAGTACTTC. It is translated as CASSPEAEETQYF.

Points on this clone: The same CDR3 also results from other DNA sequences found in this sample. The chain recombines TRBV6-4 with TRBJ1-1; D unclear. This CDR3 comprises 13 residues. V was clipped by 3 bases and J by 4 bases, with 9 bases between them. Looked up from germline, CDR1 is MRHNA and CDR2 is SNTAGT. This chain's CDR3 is CASSESVGTEAFF. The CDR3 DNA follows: TGTGCCAGCAGTGAATCAGTGGGCACTGAAGCTTTCTTT.

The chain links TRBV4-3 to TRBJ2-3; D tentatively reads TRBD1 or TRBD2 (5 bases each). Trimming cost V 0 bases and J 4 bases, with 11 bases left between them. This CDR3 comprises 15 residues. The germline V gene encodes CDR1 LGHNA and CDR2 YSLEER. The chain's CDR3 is CASSQDYGTADTQYF. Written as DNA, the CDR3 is TGCGCCAGCAGCCAAGATTATGGGACCGCAGATACGCAGTATTTT.

CDR3 DNA sequence: TGTGCCAGCAGCTTACACGCACCACCAGGGACACCCATGAACACTGAAGCTTTCTTT. Translating it yields CASSLHAPPGTPMNTEAFF. This chain connects TRBV11-2 to TRBJ1-1; D might be TRBD1 (6 bases). Trimming took off 2 bases at V and 0 bases at J, with 22 bases between the two ends. Germline assignment: CDR1 SGHAT and CDR2 FQNNGV. The CDR3 covers 19 residues.

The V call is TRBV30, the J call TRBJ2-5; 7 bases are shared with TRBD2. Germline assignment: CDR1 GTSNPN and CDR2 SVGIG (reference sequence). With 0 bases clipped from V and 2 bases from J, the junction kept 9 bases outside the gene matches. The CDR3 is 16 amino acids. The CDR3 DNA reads TGTGCCTGGAGTGTCCGTCCGGGACTACGACAAGAGACCCAGTACTTC. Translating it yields CAWSVRPGLRQETQYF.

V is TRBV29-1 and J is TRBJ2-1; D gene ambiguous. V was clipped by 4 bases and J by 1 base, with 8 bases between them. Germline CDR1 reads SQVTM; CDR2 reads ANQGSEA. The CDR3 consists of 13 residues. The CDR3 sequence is CSVVRPSYNEQFF. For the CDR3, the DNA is TGCAGCGTTGTGAGGCCTTCCTACAATGAGCAGTTCTTC.

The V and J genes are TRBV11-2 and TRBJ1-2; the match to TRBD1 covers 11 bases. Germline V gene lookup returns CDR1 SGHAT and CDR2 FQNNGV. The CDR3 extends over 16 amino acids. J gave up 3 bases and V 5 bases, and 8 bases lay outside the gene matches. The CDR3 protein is CASSLGQGANHYGYTF. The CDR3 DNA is TGTGCCAGCAGCCTTGGACAGGGGGCGAATCACTATGGCTACACCTTC. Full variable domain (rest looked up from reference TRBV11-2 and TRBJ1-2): EAGVAQSPRYKIIEKRQSVAFWCNPISGHATLYWYQQILGQGPKLLIQFQNNGVVDDSQLPKDRFSAERLKGVDSTLKIQPAKLEDSAVYLCASSLGQGANHYGYTFGSGTRLTVV.